This T cell receptor beta chain was profiled in a study of shared clonotypes between healthy human individuals (dated by TCRdb to about 2020). Describing the broader study: The cohort comprised two women and a few men aged 18 to 49 years. For each donor, CD4 naive and CD4 memory were each run on three plates, CD8 naive on two plates, and CD8 memory on one plate. Blood TCR repertoires of about five healthy adults were deeply sequenced to estimate repertoire size and the extent of clonotype sharing between individuals. Libraries were prepared and TCR repertoires were sequenced by different laboratories using diverse techniques, in order to increase sequencing depth and limit assay-specific biases. Leukapheresis yielded between about 0.85 and 9.5 billion PBMCs per donor. The investigation overall reported the following: Based on pairwise subsampling, the degree of clonotype sharing among donors was expected to be affected by sequencing depth. Sampling was limited to blood, and TCR repertoires in tissue likely differ from TCR repertoires in blood. Even with the large sequencing depth, rarefaction of the sorted-subset datasets indicated that sequencing was incomplete. Compared with non-shared clonotypes, clonotypes shared by all four sorted-subset donors had higher generation probabilities. The genetic and exposure-history diversity represented was limited by the small number of donors. Naive subsets generally had larger estimated clonotype richness than memory subsets. About 5% of naive CD4, 3.5% of naive CD8, roughly 2.5% of memory CD4, and over 0.35% of memory CD8 clonotypes were shared across a few donors.

Using the deep immunoSEQ assay, multiplex PCR amplified TCR CDR3 regions from genomic DNA. Extracted genomic DNA from each cell subset was spread evenly across all wells of several immunoSEQ 96-well plates, with each plate serving as a replicate. Each replicate PCR for sorted subsets received around 210 ng genomic DNA, equal to roughly 33,000 T cell genomes. The purified libraries were quantified using a Qubit 3.0 fluorometer, sized with a Bioanalyzer 2100, and then quantified again using the KAPA Library Quantification kit. Each immunoSEQ 96-well plate was sequenced on its own single-read 150-cycle Illumina NextSeq 550 flow cell. The source study handled its data this way. Because the immunoSEQ output included only junctional sequences and no quality scores, the filtering could not be the same as the filtering used for full-length reads. Sequences were annotated with PyIR, a Python wrapper for IgBLAST v1.9, and V/J genes and CDR3 were assigned using IMGT germline references. Reads were removed for weak V/J assignments (E-value above 1e-6), missing CDR3, stop codons, out-of-frame junctions, or ambiguous translated residues. A V3J clonotype was defined by an identical inferred V gene, J gene, and CDR3 amino acid sequence. Percentage overlap between repertoires was calculated by dividing the number of shared unique clonotypes by the size of the smaller repertoire. Richness of each repertoire was evaluated using RTK rarefaction, the Chao1 estimator, and Recon v2.1 estimates of unobserved clonotypes. For all TCRbeta clonotypes obtained by the gDNA method from a few donors, generation probabilities were computed with OLGA. The immuneACCESS repertoire file appears here via TCRdb, limited to in-frame rearrangements. These files lack a portion of the clones; in checked studies, under half of the deficit traces to unresolved V genes, and the cause of the others is not known. V and J calls and clone size are as listed in that table; D and trimming were resolved from the DNA. This sample lists around 990,000 clones; 70% to 85% were detected once. The ten top clones hold 0.89% of the sample.

CDR1 and CDR2 are drawn from the germline V gene: SNHLY, FYNNEI. V lost 6 bases and J lost 3 bases; the stretch between them is 5 bases long. The CDR3 contains 11 residues, cysteine and phenylalanine counted. Only the CDR3 part of the read is kept: 33 bases, read in frame from the first base. With respect to this clone: Its antigen target is currently unknown. Base-call qualities are not available, and no considerably larger clone is one nucleotide away. Other DNA sequences within the sample encode an identical CDR3.

Healthy HIV-negative adults with no recently reported acute infections or vaccinations were included as donors. Every donor was a Caucasian adult residing in Nashville, Tennessee, USA. CD4+ T cells were enriched by magnetic negative selection, after which naive cells were positively selected on CD45RA and the negative fraction was taken as the memory subset. Blood was collected by leukapheresis, and PBMCs were isolated by Ficoll-Histopaque density gradient centrifugation and then cryopreserved in liquid nitrogen vapor phase. Purity and quantity of every magnetically sorted T cell population were checked by analytical flow cytometry. From each sorted fraction, genomic DNA was isolated and quantified by UV absorbance on a Nanodrop 2000c.

The chain couples TRBV2 to TRBJ1-2; the D segment cannot be called with confidence. Sequencing used memory CD4+ T cells from PBMCs. Explained via the paper, the cell subset or site label denotes: CD45RA-negative fraction. This clonotype was sampled from a young man in good health. Some clones in this sample may be carry-over from other donors' samples. The CDR3 loop reads CASRADYGYTF. The DNA is TGTGCCAGCAGGGCGGACTATGGCTACACCTTC.